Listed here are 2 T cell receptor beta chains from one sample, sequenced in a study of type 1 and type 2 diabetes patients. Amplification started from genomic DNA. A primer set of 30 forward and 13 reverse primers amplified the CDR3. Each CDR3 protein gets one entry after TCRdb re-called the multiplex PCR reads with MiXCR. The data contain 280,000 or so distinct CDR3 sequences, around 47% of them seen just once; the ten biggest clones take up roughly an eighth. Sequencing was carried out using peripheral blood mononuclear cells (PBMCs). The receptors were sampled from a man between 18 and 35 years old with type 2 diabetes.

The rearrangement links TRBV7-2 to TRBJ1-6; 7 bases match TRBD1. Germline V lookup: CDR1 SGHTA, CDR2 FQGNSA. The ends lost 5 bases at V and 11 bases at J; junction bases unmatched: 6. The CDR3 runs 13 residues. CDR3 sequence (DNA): TGTGCCAGCAGCCCTACAGGGGCGACACCCCTCCACTTT. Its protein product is CASSPTGATPLHF.

Written as DNA, the CDR3 is TGCGCCAGCAGCTTGGAAGTAGTCTATGAGCAGTTCTTC. Translated, it gives CASSLEVVYEQFF. This rearrangement joins TRBV5-1 to TRBJ2-1; D is unresolved. V lost 0 bases, J lost 8 bases, and 9 bases lay in between. The germline V gene has CDR1 SGHRS and CDR2 YFSETQ. This CDR3 comprises 13 residues.